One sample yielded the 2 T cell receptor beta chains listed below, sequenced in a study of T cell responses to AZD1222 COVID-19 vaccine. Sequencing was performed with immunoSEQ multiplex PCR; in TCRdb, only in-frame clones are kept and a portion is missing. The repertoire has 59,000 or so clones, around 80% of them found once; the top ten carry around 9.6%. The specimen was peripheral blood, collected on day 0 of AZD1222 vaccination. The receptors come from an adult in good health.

In DNA form, the CDR3 reads TGTGCCAGCTCACCCGACAGCTCCTACAATGAGCAGTTCTTC. Protein sequence: CASSPDSSYNEQFF. The V call is TRBV18, the J call TRBJ2-1; maybe TRBD1 (5 bases). V shed 3 bases and J shed 0 bases, with 6 bases lying between them. Germline loops: CDR1 KGHSH, CDR2 LQKENI. This CDR3 spans 14 amino acids.

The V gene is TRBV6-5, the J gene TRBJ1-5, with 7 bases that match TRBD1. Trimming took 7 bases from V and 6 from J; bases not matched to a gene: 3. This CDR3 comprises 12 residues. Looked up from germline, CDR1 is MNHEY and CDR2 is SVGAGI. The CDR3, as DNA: TGTGCCAGCATTACAGGGGCTCAGCCCCAGCATTTT. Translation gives CASITGAQPQHF.